This TCR beta chain appears in the sequencing data of a study of identifying expanded T cells in peripheral blood. Collection occurred without any documented infections or immune events in donors. Sequencing used immunoSEQ multiplex PCR; TCRdb keeps in-frame clones, though not all of them. The sample yields 90,000 or so clones, around 89% seen once. Study observations and caveats: Over about two and four weeks, about 15 and 19 clones changed, versus 1.2 between replicates. Two-week clone count variance significantly increased as total template count grew.

Worth noting for this clone: What it binds is not known.

Deletions cut 0 bases from V and 5 bases from J, with 10 bases between. The CDR3 has 14 residues. Germline CDR1 reads MGHRA; CDR2 reads YSYEKL. The receptor was isolated from a person aged 18 to 70 in good health. This chain joins TRBV4-1 and TRBJ1-1, with no clear D. The specimen was blood. The CDR3 protein is CASSQDLGGTEAFF. The DNA for the CDR3 is TGCGCCAGCAGCCAAGATTTAGGAGGGACTGAAGCTTTCTTT.